The 4 T cell receptor beta chains in this list originate from one sample, sequenced in a study of cytomegalovirus exposure and HLA in healthy donors. Vbeta (60) and Jbeta (13) primers were used in the PCR. Produced via immunoSEQ multiplex PCR; TCRdb's table is partial and in-frame only. The profile shows roughly 70,000 clones, about 74% of them singletons. The sample comprised PBMCs. These receptors were obtained from a human donor in good health.

The chain employs TRBV6-5 and TRBJ1-6; TRBD1 matches at 7 bases. V lost 6 bases, J lost 10 bases, and 12 bases stayed unmatched. The CDR3 length is 15 residues. The germline CDR1 and CDR2 sequences are MNHEY and SVGAGI. CDR3 coding DNA: TGTGCCAGCAGCCGAACGGGACAGCCAGGGTCACCCCTCCACTTT. Protein: CASSRTGQPGSPLHF.

The V call is TRBV30, the J call TRBJ2-1; 9 bases match TRBD2. In germline, CDR1 is GTSNPN, CDR2 SVGIG (reference sequence). The CDR3 has 14 residues. V lost 6 bases and J lost 6; bases outside the gene matches: 9. The chain's CDR3 is CACLGGRDPNEQFF. The CDR3 DNA reads TGTGCCTGCCTAGGCGGGAGGGATCCCAATGAGCAGTTCTTC.

This clone was seen only a few times. The chain couples TRBV5-1 to TRBJ2-1; D call uncertain. Germline CDR1 reads SGHRS; CDR2 reads YFSETQ. Trimming left V 0 bases short and J 4 bases short, with 8 bases between. The CDR3 has 14 amino acids. CDR3 sequence reads: CASSLGGVYNEQFF. The DNA of the CDR3 is TGCGCCAGCAGCTTGGGCGGAGTATACAATGAGCAGTTCTTC.

V usage is TRBV30 and J usage is TRBJ2-7; 9 nucleotides match TRBD1. This CDR3 spans 14 amino acids. The junction had 11 bases not matched to a gene; V was cut back by 5 bases and J by 6 bases. From germline, CDR1 is GTSNPN and CDR2 SVGIG (reference sequence). Here the CDR3 DNA reads TGTGCCTGGGATAATCAAGGACAGGGGTCCGAGCAGTACTTC. Amino acid sequence: CAWDNQGQGSEQYF.